This T cell receptor beta chain was observed in a study of blood T cell repertoires in COVID-19 (dated by TCRdb to 2020 to 2022). General notes on the study: Samples from collaborators originated in the United States, Italy and Spain and spanned both the acute and convalescent phases of COVID-19. The material from the prospective study consisted of cDNA or gDNA derived from T cells, B-cell-depleted T cells, or PBMCs. Deeply sampled blood TCRbeta repertoires from subjects exposed to, actively infected with, or recovered from COVID-19 were included in the dataset. The repertoires were released in a freely available public database intended as a resource for research on the immune response to SARS-CoV-2. The samples were drawn from the first 160 participants of the ongoing ImmuneRACE study and from over a thousand subjects provided by 6 global collaborators. Nearly every sample came with metadata listing a de-identified subject ID, COVID-19 status, age in years and sex. Where available, HLA class I and class II types were taken from metadata supplied by the sample provider and were not determined by assay-based typing.

Worth noting for this clone: What this receptor recognizes is not known. No quality values exist for individual bases; no much larger clone is one base distant.

The paper as a whole reports these results and caveats: Clinical and demographic metadata were provided uncurated, with the amount varying by source and participant.

TCRbeta CDR3 regions were amplified from genomic DNA by means of the immunoSEQ Assay, a bias-controlled multiplex PCR. The paper's data handling went like this. Nucleated cell counts per sample were estimated from amplification of reference gene primers within the assay. To quantify the absolute abundance of each unique TCRbeta CDR3 rearrangement, sequence reads were collapsed and filtered. For each sample, productive Simpson clonality was calculated as the square root of Simpson's diversity index over productive rearrangements. Held by TCRdb, this immuneACCESS table contains in-frame sequences only and omits some clones. Under half of the omission traces to an unresolved V gene where checked; the cause of the rest is unknown. That table gives V, J and clone size, and the DNA gave D and trimming. In all, the sample holds fewer than 200,000 clones, and roughly 88% of those were seen once. Approximately 1.3% of the sample is held by the ten biggest clonotypes.

Counted from cysteine to phenylalanine, this CDR3 has 14 amino acids. Only the CDR3 portion is preserved as DNA: 42 bases, with reading frame beginning at the first base. A second Seattle source provided samples from volunteer blood donors who had recovered from COVID-19. Collaborating institutions collected whole blood in K2EDTA tubes following their own protocols. For TCRbeta analysis, collaborator samples were shipped as frozen whole blood, as isolated PBMCs, or as DNA extracted from either sample type. This sequence was found in a man aged 55 to 70 who had recovered from COVID-19. Sequenced material: peripheral blood. Recombination connected TRBV21-1 to TRBJ1-2; the table's D call TRBD1 went unverified against the DNA. TRBV21-1 is a pseudogene segment. The sequenced DNA is TGTGCCAGCAGCACTCTGGACAGACTCTATGGCTACACCTTC. Its translation is CASSTLDRLYGYTF.